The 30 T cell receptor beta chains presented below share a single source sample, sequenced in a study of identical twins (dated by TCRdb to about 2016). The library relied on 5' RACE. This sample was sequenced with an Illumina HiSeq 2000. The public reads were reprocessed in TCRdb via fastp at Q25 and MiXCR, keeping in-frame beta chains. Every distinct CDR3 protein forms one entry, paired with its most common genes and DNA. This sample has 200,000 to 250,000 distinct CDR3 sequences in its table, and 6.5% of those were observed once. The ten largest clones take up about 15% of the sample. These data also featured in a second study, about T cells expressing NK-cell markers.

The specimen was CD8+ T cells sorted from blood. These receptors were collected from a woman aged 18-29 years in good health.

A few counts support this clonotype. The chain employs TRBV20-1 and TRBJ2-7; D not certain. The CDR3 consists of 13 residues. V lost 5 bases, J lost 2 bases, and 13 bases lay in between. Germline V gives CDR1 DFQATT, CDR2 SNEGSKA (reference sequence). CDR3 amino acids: CSALHSSAYEQYF. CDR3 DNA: TGCAGTGCTTTACATAGCTCCGCCTACGAGCAGTACTTC.

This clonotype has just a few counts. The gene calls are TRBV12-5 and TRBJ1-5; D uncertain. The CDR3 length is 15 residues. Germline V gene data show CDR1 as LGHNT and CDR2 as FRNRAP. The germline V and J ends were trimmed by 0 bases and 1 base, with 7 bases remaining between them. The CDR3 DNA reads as TGTGCTAGTGGTTTGGTACTAGGGAGCAATCAGCCCCAGCATTTT. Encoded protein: CASGLVLGSNQPQHF. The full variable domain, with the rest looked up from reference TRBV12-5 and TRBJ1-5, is DARVTQTPRHKVTEMGQEVTMRCQPILGHNTVFWYRQTMMQGLELLAYFRNRAPLDDSGMPKDRFSAEMPDATLATLKIQPSEPRDSAVYFCASGLVLGSNQPQHFGDGTRLSIL.

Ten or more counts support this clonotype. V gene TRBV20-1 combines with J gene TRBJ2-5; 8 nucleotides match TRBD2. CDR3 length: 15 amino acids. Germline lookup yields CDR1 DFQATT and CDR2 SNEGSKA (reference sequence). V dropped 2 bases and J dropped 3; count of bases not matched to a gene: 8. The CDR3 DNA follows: TGCAGTGCTAGACCGATTAGCGGGGCCAAAGAGACCCAGTACTTC. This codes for CSARPISGAKETQYF.

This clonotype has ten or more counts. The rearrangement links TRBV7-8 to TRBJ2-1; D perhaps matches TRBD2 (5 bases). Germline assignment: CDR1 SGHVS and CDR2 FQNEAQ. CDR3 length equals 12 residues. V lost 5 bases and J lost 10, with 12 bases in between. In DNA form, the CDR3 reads TGTGCCAGCAGCCCTTCATCGGGGGAGCAGTTCTTC. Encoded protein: CASSPSSGEQFF.

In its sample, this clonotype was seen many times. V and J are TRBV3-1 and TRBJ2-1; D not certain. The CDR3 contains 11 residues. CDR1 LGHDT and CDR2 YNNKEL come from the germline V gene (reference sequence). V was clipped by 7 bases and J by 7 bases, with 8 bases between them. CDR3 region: CASTAGNEQFF. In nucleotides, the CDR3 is TGTGCCAGCACCGCAGGTAATGAGCAGTTCTTC.

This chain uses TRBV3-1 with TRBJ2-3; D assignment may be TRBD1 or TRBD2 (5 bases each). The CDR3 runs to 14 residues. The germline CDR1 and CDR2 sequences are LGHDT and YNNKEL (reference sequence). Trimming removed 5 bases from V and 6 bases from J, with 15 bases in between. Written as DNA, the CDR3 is TGTGCCAGCAGCAGAAGGGACCTGGGGGATACGCAGTATTTT. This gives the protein CASSRRDLGDTQYF.

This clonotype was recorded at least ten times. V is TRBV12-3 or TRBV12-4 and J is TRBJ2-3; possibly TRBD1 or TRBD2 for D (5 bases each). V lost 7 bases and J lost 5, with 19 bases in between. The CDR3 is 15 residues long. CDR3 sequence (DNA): TGTGCCAGCAACCACCCGGGACGTGGAGTAGATACGCAGTATTTT. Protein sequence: CASNHPGRGVDTQYF.

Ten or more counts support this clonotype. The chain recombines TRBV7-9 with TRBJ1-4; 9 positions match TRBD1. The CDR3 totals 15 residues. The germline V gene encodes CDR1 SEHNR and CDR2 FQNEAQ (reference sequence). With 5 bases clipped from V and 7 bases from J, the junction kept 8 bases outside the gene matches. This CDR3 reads CASSPDRGLLEKLFF. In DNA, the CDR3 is TGTGCCAGCAGCCCAGACAGGGGGTTACTTGAAAAACTGTTTTTT.

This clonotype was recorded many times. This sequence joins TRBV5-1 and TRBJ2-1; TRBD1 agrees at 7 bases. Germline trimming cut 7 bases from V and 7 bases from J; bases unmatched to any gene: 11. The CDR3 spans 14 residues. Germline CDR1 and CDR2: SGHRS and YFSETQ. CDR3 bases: TGCGCCAGCCACACCTACAGGGGTGGGAATGAGCAGTTCTTC. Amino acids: CASHTYRGGNEQFF.

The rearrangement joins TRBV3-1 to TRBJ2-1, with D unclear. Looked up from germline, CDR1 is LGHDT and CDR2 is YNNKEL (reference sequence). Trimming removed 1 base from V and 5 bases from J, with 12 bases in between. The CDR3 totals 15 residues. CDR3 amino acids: CASSQGTPANNEQFF. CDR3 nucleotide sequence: TGTGCCAGCAGCCAAGGGACCCCTGCGAACAATGAGCAGTTCTTC.

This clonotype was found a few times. CDR3 nucleotide sequence: TGTGCCAGCAGGGACCGGACCCATTGGGGATCACCCCTCCACTTT. This sequence encodes CASRDRTHWGSPLHF. The chain combines TRBV6-1 with TRBJ1-6; no firm D call. The CDR3 is 15 residues long. Deletions cut 6 bases from V and 10 bases from J, with 19 bases between. CDR1 and CDR2 (germline): MNHNS, SASEGT.

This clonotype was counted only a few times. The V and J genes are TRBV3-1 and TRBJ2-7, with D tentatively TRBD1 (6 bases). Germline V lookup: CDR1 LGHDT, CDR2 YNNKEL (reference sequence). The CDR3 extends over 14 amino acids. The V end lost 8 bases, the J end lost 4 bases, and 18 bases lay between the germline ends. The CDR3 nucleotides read TGTGCCAGCGAAGGGACAAATAACCAATACGAGCAGTACTTC. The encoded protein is CASEGTNNQYEQYF.

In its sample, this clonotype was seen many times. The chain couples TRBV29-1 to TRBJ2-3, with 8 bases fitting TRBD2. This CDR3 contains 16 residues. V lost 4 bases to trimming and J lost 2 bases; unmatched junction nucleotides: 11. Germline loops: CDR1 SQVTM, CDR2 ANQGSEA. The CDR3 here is CSVVLSGGPTTDTQYF. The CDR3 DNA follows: TGCAGCGTTGTCTTATCGGGGGGGCCCACCACAGATACGCAGTATTTT.

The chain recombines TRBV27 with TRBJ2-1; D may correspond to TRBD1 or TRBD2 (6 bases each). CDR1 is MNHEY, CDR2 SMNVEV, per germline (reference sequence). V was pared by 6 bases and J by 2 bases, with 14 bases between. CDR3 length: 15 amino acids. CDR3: CASRGGGTTYNEQFF. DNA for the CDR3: TGTGCCAGCAGGGGGGGCGGGACAACCTACAATGAGCAGTTCTTC.

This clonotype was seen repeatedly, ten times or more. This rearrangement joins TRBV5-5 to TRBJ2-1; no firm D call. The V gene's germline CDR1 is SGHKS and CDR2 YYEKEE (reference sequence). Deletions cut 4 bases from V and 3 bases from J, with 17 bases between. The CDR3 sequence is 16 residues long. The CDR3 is CASSLVGIPVYNEQFF. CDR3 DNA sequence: TGTGCCAGCAGCCTGGTGGGGATTCCCGTCTACAATGAGCAGTTCTTC.

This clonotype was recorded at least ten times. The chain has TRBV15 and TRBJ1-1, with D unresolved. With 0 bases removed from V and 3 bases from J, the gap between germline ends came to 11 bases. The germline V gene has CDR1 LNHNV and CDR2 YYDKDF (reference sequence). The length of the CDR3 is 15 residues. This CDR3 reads CATSRDGGLDTEAFF. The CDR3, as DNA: TGTGCCACCAGCAGAGATGGAGGGTTAGACACTGAAGCTTTCTTT.

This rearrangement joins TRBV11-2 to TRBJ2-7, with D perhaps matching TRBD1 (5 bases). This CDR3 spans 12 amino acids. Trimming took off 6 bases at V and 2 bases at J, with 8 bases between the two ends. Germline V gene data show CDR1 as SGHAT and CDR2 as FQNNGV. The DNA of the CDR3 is TGTGCCAGCAGGACAGCCCCCTACGAGCAGTACTTC. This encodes CASRTAPYEQYF.

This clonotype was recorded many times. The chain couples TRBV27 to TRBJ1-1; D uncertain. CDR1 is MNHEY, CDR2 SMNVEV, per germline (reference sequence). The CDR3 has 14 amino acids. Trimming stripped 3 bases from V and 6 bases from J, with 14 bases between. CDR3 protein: CASSFFAGSSEAFF. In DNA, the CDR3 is TGTGCCAGCAGTTTCTTCGCAGGATCGTCTGAAGCTTTCTTT.

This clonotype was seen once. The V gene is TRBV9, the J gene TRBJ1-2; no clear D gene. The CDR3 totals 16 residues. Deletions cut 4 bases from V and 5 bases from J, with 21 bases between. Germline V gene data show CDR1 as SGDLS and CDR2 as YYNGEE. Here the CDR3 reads CASSPTSGFPSYGYTF. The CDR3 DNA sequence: TGTGCCAGCAGCCCGACCTCGGGGTTCCCGAGTTATGGCTACACCTTC. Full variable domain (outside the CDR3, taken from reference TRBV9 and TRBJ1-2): DSGVTQTPKHLITATGQRVTLRCSPRSGDLSVYWYQQSLDQGLQFLIQYYNGEERAKGNILERFSAQQFPDLHSELNLSSLELGDSALYFCASSPTSGFPSYGYTFGSGTRLTVV.

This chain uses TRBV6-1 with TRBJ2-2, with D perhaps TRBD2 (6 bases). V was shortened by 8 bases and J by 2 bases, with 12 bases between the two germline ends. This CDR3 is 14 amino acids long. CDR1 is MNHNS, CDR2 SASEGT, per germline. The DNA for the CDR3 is TGTGCCAGCGTAGCGGTTTTAAACACCGGGGAGCTGTTTTTT. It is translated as CASVAVLNTGELFF.

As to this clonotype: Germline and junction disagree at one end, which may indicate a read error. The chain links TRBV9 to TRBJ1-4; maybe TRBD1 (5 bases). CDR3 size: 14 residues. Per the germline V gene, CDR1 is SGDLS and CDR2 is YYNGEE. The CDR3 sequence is CASTWTDQGEKQFF. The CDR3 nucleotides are TGTGCCAGCACCTGGACTGATCAGGGCGAAAAACAGTTTTTT. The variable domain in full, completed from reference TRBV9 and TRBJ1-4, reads DSGVTQTPKHLITATGQRVTLRCSPRSGDLSVYWYQQSLDQGLQFLIQYYNGEERAKGNILERFSAQQFPDLHSELNLSSLELGDSALYFCASTWTDQGEKQFFGSGTQLSVL.

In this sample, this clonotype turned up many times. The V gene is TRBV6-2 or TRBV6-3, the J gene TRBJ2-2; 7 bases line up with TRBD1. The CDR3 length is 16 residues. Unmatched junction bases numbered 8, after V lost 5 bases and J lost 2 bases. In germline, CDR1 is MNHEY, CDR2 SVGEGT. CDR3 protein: CASSIPRDSNTGELFF. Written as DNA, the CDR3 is TGTGCCAGCAGTATTCCCAGGGACAGTAACACCGGGGAGCTGTTTTTT.

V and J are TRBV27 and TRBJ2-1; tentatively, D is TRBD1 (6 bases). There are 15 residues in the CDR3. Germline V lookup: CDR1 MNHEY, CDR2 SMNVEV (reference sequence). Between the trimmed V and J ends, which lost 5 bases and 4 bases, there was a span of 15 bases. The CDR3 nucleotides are TGTGCCAGCAGTGGCAACAGGGCCCCTTACAATGAGCAGTTCTTC. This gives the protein CASSGNRAPYNEQFF.

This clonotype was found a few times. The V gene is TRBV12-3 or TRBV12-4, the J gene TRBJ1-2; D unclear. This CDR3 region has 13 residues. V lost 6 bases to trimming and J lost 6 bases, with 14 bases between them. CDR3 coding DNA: TGTGCCAGCAGACAAGAGGGATGGGATGGCTACACCTTC. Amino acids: CASRQEGWDGYTF.

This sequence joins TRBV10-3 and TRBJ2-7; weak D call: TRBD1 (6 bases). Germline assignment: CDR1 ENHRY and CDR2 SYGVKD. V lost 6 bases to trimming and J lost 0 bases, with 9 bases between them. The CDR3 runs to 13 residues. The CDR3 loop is CAISQDSSYEQYF. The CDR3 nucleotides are TGTGCCATCAGCCAGGACAGCTCCTACGAGCAGTACTTC.

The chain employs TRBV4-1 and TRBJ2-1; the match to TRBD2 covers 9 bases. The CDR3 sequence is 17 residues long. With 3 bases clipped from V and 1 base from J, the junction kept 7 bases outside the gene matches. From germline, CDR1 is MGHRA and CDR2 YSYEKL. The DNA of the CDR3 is TGCGCCAGCAGCCACCTACTCCTAGCGGGATCCTACAATGAGCAGTTCTTC. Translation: CASSHLLLAGSYNEQFF.

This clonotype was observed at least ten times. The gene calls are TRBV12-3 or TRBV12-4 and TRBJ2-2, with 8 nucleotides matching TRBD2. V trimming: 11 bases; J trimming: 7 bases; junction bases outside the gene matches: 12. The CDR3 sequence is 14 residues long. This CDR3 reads CAGTWAGGGGELFF. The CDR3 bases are TGTGCCGGCACCTGGGCGGGAGGAGGCGGGGAGCTGTTTTTT.

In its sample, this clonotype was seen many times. Here the CDR3 DNA reads TGTGCCAGCAGTTACGGCGTGTACAATGAGCAGTTCTTC. It codes for CASSYGVYNEQFF. The chain recombines TRBV6-2 or TRBV6-3 with TRBJ2-1; D unresolved. This CDR3 contains 13 residues. Germline assignment: CDR1 MNHEY and CDR2 SVGEGT. V lost 2 bases, J lost 4 bases, and 6 bases lay in between.

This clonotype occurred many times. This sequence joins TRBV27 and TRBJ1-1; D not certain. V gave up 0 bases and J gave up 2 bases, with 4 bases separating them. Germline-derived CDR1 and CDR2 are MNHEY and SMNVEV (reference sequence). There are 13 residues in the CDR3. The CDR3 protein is CASSLSDNTEAFF. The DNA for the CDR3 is TGTGCCAGCAGTTTATCGGACAACACTGAAGCTTTCTTT.

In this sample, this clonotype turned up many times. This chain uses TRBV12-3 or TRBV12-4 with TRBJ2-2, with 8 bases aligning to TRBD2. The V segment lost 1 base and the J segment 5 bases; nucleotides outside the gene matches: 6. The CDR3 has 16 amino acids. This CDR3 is CASSLGIAGKTGELFF. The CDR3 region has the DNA TGTGCCAGCAGTTTAGGAATAGCGGGAAAGACCGGGGAGCTGTTTTTT.